This note documents a single TCR beta chain sequence. Which antigen it targets is not known. No per-base quality is available; no much larger clone lies one base away. Library creation used the immunoSEQ multiplex PCR assay. Rearranged TCR beta chain sequences were amplified using the hsTCRB Kit according to the manufacturer's protocol. TCRB libraries were sequenced on an Illumina MiSeq. The published analysis was carried out like this. The proprietary platform of the kit vendor was used for demultiplexing, trimming and gene mapping. This is the immuneACCESS table as TCRdb keeps it, with only in-frame sequences that have V and J called. A part of the clones is gone; compared with another copy, unresolved V genes explain less than half, and the rest is unexplained. The D gene and trimming were derived from the DNA, and the V and J assignments and clone size from that table. In all, the sample holds about 56,000 clones, and around 87% of those were seen once. The top ten clones comprise roughly 1.4% of the sample.

The data were taken from a study of a mutant IDH1 vaccine in newly diagnosed glioma (dated by TCRdb to the early 2020s). The study in broad terms: Patients received eight vaccinations in weeks 1, 3, 5, 7, 11, 15, 19 and 23, corresponding to visits V03 through V10. Vaccination began 4-6 weeks after radiotherapy alone, or alongside temozolomide cycles in the chemotherapy-containing groups. Of the 32 patients who were treated, about 62% were male and approximately 40% were female, and the mean age was around 41 years. Before enrollment, patients had received standard therapy of radiotherapy alone, temozolomide alone, or radiochemotherapy with temozolomide; most received the combination. Six visits were used for peripheral blood collection: V03 (baseline), V05, V07, V10, V12 and V13. For exploratory analyses, around 26 treated patients had longitudinal TCRB deep sequencing done wherever samples were available. Paper-wide results and their limitations: Selection of PBMC samples for TCRB deep sequencing was based on availability. Across multiple MHC alleles, vaccine-induced immune responses were seen in approximately 93% of patients. Pseudoprogression seemed to be unrelated to changes in the top peripheral T cell clonotypes found by TCRB sequencing. According to the authors, sample limitations meant that analyses of patient blood samples could not be reproduced.

Reading from cysteine to phenylalanine, the CDR3 counts 13 amino acids. Here the CDR3 DNA is all that survives: 39 bases in frame from base 1. From a lookup of the germline V gene, CDR1 and CDR2 are SGDLS and YYNGEE. V is cut by 3 bases and J by 7 bases, and the space between the germline ends is 11 bases. The label giving this sample's time point can be read as: week 23, last vaccination. Every vaccine dose consisted of 300 ug of a 20-mer mutant IDH1 peptide in Montanide, administered subcutaneously together with topical imiquimod. The donors had newly diagnosed IDH1-mutant astrocytomas of WHO grade 3 or 4 that showed loss of nuclear ATRX. The samples were drawn from NOA16, a multicentre, single-arm, open-label phase I trial in Germany that tested a mutant IDH1 peptide vaccine in humans for the first time. Genomic DNA for TCRB sequencing was extracted from EDTA blood using the DNeasy Blood and Tissue Kit.

This sample comprised PBMCs, obtained from a glioma patient whose treatment included an IDH1 peptide vaccine. The chain is encoded by TRBV9 joined to TRBJ1-5; confidence is insufficient to name the D gene. The source is a man aged 40-55 years with glioma. The CDR3 protein: CASSARAGQPQHF. The nucleotide sequence reads TGTGCCAGCAGCGCGCGAGCGGGACAGCCCCAGCATTTT.